Shown below are 20 T cell receptor beta chains from a single sample sequenced in a study of T cell repertoires in cytomegalovirus infection. From the reads, TCRdb called clonotypes with MiXCR, one entry per CDR3 protein. The table lists a few hundred thousand distinct CDR3 sequences, 20% to 30% of them singletons. These TCRs' antigens remain unknown. Sequencing was performed on cultured PBMCs, taken from culture after CMV antigen stimulation. Receptor source: a human donor in good health (CMV status not recorded). Some clones in this sample may be carry-over from other donors' samples.

This clonotype was seen at least ten times. The rearrangement joins TRBV7-2 to TRBJ1-1; 7 bases match TRBD1. The germline V gene has CDR1 SGHTA and CDR2 FQGNSA. After removal of 4 bases from V and 2 bases from J, the junction contained 4 bases not matched to a gene. The CDR3 runs 14 residues. The CDR3 loop reads CASSSGQYNTEAFF. CDR3 DNA sequence: TGTGCCAGCAGCTCGGGACAGTACAACACTGAAGCTTTCTTT.

The rearrangement joins TRBV7-9 to TRBJ2-1; D is uncertain. V was clipped by 1 base and J by 8 bases, with 15 bases between them. The CDR3 has 15 residues. CDR1 SEHNR and CDR2 FQNEAQ come from the germline V gene (reference sequence). CDR3 sequence (DNA): TGTGCCAGCAGCTTAGATGGGGTAGTTTTCGATGAGCAGTTCTTC. This sequence encodes CASSLDGVVFDEQFF.

This clonotype came up many times. The chain links TRBV9 to TRBJ2-3, with 10 bases that match TRBD2. The germline V gene encodes CDR1 SGDLS and CDR2 YYNGEE. With 4 bases clipped from V and 3 bases from J, the junction kept 5 bases outside the gene matches. This CDR3 contains 15 residues. The CDR3 spells CASSPTSGVTDTQYF. The CDR3 region has the DNA TGTGCCAGCAGCCCAACTAGCGGGGTTACAGATACGCAGTATTTT.

This clonotype was seen a handful of times. This rearrangement joins TRBV27 to TRBJ1-5; D is possibly TRBD1 (5 bases). Per the germline V gene, CDR1 is MNHEY and CDR2 is SMNVEV (reference sequence). V was pared by 1 base and J by 5 bases, with 12 bases between. CDR3 size: 15 residues. The CDR3 region has the DNA TGTGCCAGCAGTTTATGGGGGGAAGCGGATCAGCCCCAGCATTTT. This sequence encodes CASSLWGEADQPQHF.

The chain employs TRBV12-5 and TRBJ1-5, with 8 bases that match TRBD1. Germline CDR1 and CDR2: LGHNT and FRNRAP. The length of the CDR3 is 16 residues. V was pared by 5 bases and J by 4 bases, with 10 bases of the junction left unmatched. In DNA, the CDR3 is TGTGCTAGTGGTCCCCATGGACAGGGATGGAATCAGCCCCAGCATTTT. Translating it yields CASGPHGQGWNQPQHF. Full variable domain (outside the CDR3, taken from reference TRBV12-5 and TRBJ1-5): DARVTQTPRHKVTEMGQEVTMRCQPILGHNTVFWYRQTMMQGLELLAYFRNRAPLDDSGMPKDRFSAEMPDATLATLKIQPSEPRDSAVYFCASGPHGQGWNQPQHFGDGTRLSIL.

This clonotype was detected only a few times. The genes are TRBV6-5 and TRBJ2-1; unclear D gene. Deletions cut 2 bases from V and 4 bases from J, with 12 bases between. The CDR3 runs to 15 residues. Germline V gene lookup returns CDR1 MNHEY and CDR2 SVGAGI. Written as DNA, the CDR3 is TGTGCCAGCAGTTACGGCTACCAATCGTACAATGAGCAGTTCTTC. Amino acid sequence: CASSYGYQSYNEQFF.

The genes are TRBV7-2 and TRBJ2-7; 15 bases match TRBD2. Losses at the gene ends were 5 bases for V and 3 bases for J; bases not matched to a gene: 8. Germline lookup yields CDR1 SGHTA and CDR2 FQGNSA. The CDR3 extends over 17 amino acids. The CDR3 here is CASSPGLAGGSIYEQYV. The DNA of the CDR3 is TGTGCCAGCAGCCCGGGACTAGCGGGAGGATCGATCTACGAGCAGTACGTC.

This clonotype was seen a few times. V usage is TRBV12-3 or TRBV12-4 and J usage is TRBJ2-1; weak D call: TRBD2 (6 bases). This CDR3 region has 17 residues. Trimming took off 5 bases at V and 3 bases at J, with 20 bases between the two ends. CDR3 in amino acids: CASSRAGSSVGYNEQFF. In nucleotides, the CDR3 is TGTGCCAGCAGTAGGGCGGGATCATCGGTCGGCTACAATGAGCAGTTCTTC.

The chain joins TRBV10-3 to TRBJ2-7; possible D gene TRBD2, 6 bases. V was trimmed by 6 bases and J by 8 bases, leaving 17 bases between them. CDR1 and CDR2 from the germline V gene are ENHRY and SYGVKD. This CDR3 contains 13 residues. CDR3 sequence: CAISAPGTLQQYV. The CDR3 DNA is TGTGCCATCAGCGCGCCCGGGACTCTTCAGCAGTACGTC.

There are a few counts of this clonotype. V usage is TRBV19 and J usage is TRBJ1-4; D might be TRBD1 (5 bases). The germline gives CDR1 LNHDA, CDR2 SQIVND (reference sequence). The CDR3 runs to 15 residues. Trimming left V 10 bases short and J 2 bases short, with 17 bases between. As DNA, the CDR3 is TGTGCCACCCGGACAACTATTAGGACTAATGAAAAACTGTTTTTT. This sequence encodes CATRTTIRTNEKLFF.

This clonotype has just a few counts. V and J are TRBV11-2 and TRBJ2-7; D remains unclear. This CDR3 contains 13 residues. Trimming removed 2 bases at V and 1 base at J, with 6 bases between. Germline loops: CDR1 SGHAT, CDR2 FQNNGV. The CDR3 DNA is TGTGCCAGCAGCTTACGGCTTTCCTACGAGCAGTACGTC. Its translation is CASSLRLSYEQYV.

This clonotype was seen at least ten times. The V gene is TRBV7-2, the J gene TRBJ2-7; 8 bases align to TRBD1. There are 15 residues in the CDR3. CDR1 is SGHTA, CDR2 FQGNSA, per germline. V lost 5 bases and J lost 0; bases outside the gene matches: 6. The DNA for the CDR3 is TGTGCCAGCAGCGACTACAGGGGGTACTCCTACGAGCAGTACTTC. Residues: CASSDYRGYSYEQYF.

On this clonotype itself: A much larger clone sits a single nucleotide away, making a read error possible. The chain links TRBV4-1 to TRBJ2-3; possible D gene TRBD1, 6 bases. The germline gives CDR1 MGHRA, CDR2 YSYEKL. The CDR3 spans 16 residues. CDR3 nucleotides: TGCGCCAGCCGCCATAGCCCTGGACAGAGCACAGATACGCAGTATTTT. Encoded protein: CASRHSPGQSTDTQYF.

V gene TRBV27 combines with J gene TRBJ1-5; 10 bases match TRBD1. V gave up 0 bases and J gave up 7 bases; unmatched junction bases: 3. This CDR3 has 15 residues. CDR1 MNHEY and CDR2 SMNVEV come from the germline V gene (reference sequence). The CDR3, as DNA: TGTGCCAGCAGTTTATCGGGACAGGGGATACAGCCCCAGCATTTT. Translation gives CASSLSGQGIQPQHF.

This chain connects TRBV6-6 to TRBJ2-6; D possibly corresponds to TRBD1 (6 bases). This CDR3 comprises 16 residues. Germline CDR1 reads MNHNY; CDR2 reads SVGAGI (reference sequence). V was cut by 2 bases and J by 2 bases, with 10 bases left in between. DNA for the CDR3: TGTGCCAGCAGTTACCCTCAGGGGACTGGGGCCAACGTCCTGACTTTC. Protein product: CASSYPQGTGANVLTF.

This chain uses TRBV14 with TRBJ1-2; D possibly corresponds to TRBD1 (6 bases). Trimming took 1 base from V and 7 from J, leaving 13 bases between them. Per germline, CDR1 SGHDN and CDR2 FVKESK. This CDR3 comprises 14 residues. CDR3 loop: CASSQASGAGGYTF. The DNA for the CDR3 is TGTGCCAGCAGCCAAGCCTCAGGGGCGGGTGGCTACACCTTC.

This clonotype was seen at least ten times. This chain links TRBV7-9 with TRBJ2-7, with 7 bases matching TRBD1. Per the germline V gene, CDR1 is SEHNR and CDR2 is FQNEAQ (reference sequence). The length of the CDR3 is 15 residues. Germline trimming cut 7 bases from V and 6 bases from J; bases unmatched to any gene: 15. As DNA, the CDR3 is TGTGCCAGCACCAGGACAGGAACCCATGAAACCGAGCAGTACGTC. It specifies CASTRTGTHETEQYV.

This clonotype was seen more than once but under ten times. The rearrangement links TRBV11-2 to TRBJ2-7; 7 nucleotides agree with TRBD1. This CDR3 spans 13 amino acids. Germline V gives CDR1 SGHAT, CDR2 FQNNGV. Unmatched junction bases numbered 3, after V lost 5 bases and J lost 2 bases. The CDR3 nucleotides read TGTGCCAGCAGCACGGGACAGACCTACGAGCAGTACGTC. Amino acids: CASSTGQTYEQYV.

This clonotype has at least ten counts. The chain couples TRBV7-8 to TRBJ1-1; unclear D gene. Trimming cost V 5 bases and J 2 bases, with 6 bases left between them. Germline CDR1 reads SGHVS; CDR2 reads FQNEAQ. The CDR3 is 12 residues long. The CDR3 sequence is CASSPDNTEAFF. The CDR3 DNA reads as TGTGCCAGCAGCCCAGACAACACTGAAGCTTTCTTT.

The chain has TRBV6-2 or TRBV6-3 and TRBJ2-1, with D perhaps TRBD2 (5 bases). This CDR3 has 13 amino acids. Trimming took 5 bases from V and 9 from J, leaving 14 bases between them. Germline CDR1 is MNHEY and CDR2 is SVGEGT. Written as DNA, the CDR3 is TGTGCCAGCAGTGACCCACTAGAGGCTGAGCAGTTCTTC. Translating gives CASSDPLEAEQFF.